A single sample gave rise to the 30 T cell receptor beta chains below, sequenced in a study of T-cell reconstitution after alpha-beta-depleted transplantation in children. Unique molecular identifiers tagged the TCRbeta library. TCRdb itself ran the PCR reads through MiXCR, one entry per CDR3 protein. The sample consists of 900,000 or so distinct CDR3 sequences, 16% of them appearing once. This sample comprised PBMCs, mostly from graft donor cells, obtained 360 days after TCRalphabeta/CD19-depleted stem cell transplant. These receptors were obtained from a male patient younger than 18 who had a stem cell transplant for acute lymphoblastic leukemia, so the T cells may come from the graft donor.

This clonotype turned up a few times. This rearrangement joins TRBV29-1 to TRBJ2-7; 7 bases line up with TRBD2. Trimming at V came to 6 bases and at J to 2 bases, leaving 4 bases not matched to a gene. Germline-derived CDR1 and CDR2 are SQVTM and ANQGSEA. CDR3 size: 12 residues. The CDR3 region has the DNA TGCAGCGTGGGGACTAACCCCTACGAGCAGTACTTC. Protein product: CSVGTNPYEQYF.

This chain links TRBV7-2 with TRBJ2-5; D not resolved. V was pared by 8 bases and J by 2 bases, with 18 bases between. Germline V gives CDR1 SGHTA, CDR2 FQGNSA. The CDR3 spans 15 residues. The CDR3 sequence: CASAREQGNQETQYF. CDR3 coding DNA: TGTGCCAGCGCTCGAGAGCAAGGCAATCAAGAGACCCAGTACTTC.

The J gene is TRBJ1-2, the V gene TRBV7-6, with TRBD1 as a possible D gene (6 bases). Germline assignment: CDR1 SGHVS and CDR2 FNYEAQ. V was cut by 5 bases and J by 1 base, with 14 bases left in between. The CDR3 sequence is 15 residues long. The CDR3 nucleotides read TGTGCCAGCAGCCTTGGGGGGCTCCTTAACTATGGCTACACCTTC. Its protein product is CASSLGGLLNYGYTF.

This clonotype turned up a few times. This chain uses TRBV24-1 with TRBJ2-2; no clear D gene. The CDR3 consists of 13 residues. Per germline, CDR1 KGHDR and CDR2 SFDVKD. Trimming left V 5 bases short and J 5 bases short, with 8 bases between. The CDR3 sequence is CATSAPYTGELFF. CDR3 coding DNA: TGTGCCACCAGTGCCCCTTATACCGGGGAGCTGTTTTTT.

The J gene is TRBJ2-2, the V gene TRBV11-2; 8 bases agree with TRBD2. V dropped 3 bases and J dropped 0; count of bases not matched to a gene: 3. This CDR3 is 16 amino acids long. Germline loops: CDR1 SGHAT, CDR2 FQNNGV. CDR3 region: CASSFTSGTNTGELFF. The CDR3 nucleotides read TGTGCCAGCAGCTTCACTAGCGGAACGAACACCGGGGAGCTGTTTTTT.

At least ten counts were recorded for this clonotype. V gene TRBV7-3 combines with J gene TRBJ2-4; D gene uncertain. CDR1 is SGHTA and CDR2 is FQGTGA in the germline V gene. CDR3 length equals 16 residues. Trimming took off 6 bases at V and 0 bases at J, with 15 bases between the two ends. Written as DNA, the CDR3 is TGTGCCAGCAGTTCCTCCGCCGACTTAGCCAAAAACATTCAGTACTTC. Translating it yields CASSSSADLAKNIQYF.

The sample holds many counts of this clonotype. J is TRBJ2-5 and V is TRBV4-1, with unresolved D. Germline V gene data show CDR1 as MGHRA and CDR2 as YSYEKL. The CDR3 covers 12 residues. V gave up 0 bases and J gave up 1 base, with 0 bases separating them. The CDR3 reads CASSQDQETQYF. The CDR3 DNA is TGCGCCAGCAGCCAAGACCAAGAGACCCAGTACTTC.

The genes are TRBV7-3 and TRBJ2-1; TRBD2 is a possible D gene (6 bases). The germline gives CDR1 SGHTA, CDR2 FQGTGA. This CDR3 comprises 15 residues. Trimming cost V 3 bases and J 3 bases, with 12 bases left between them. CDR3 DNA: TGTGCCAGCAGCTTGTCGGGACTGTACTACAATGAGCAGTTCTTC. Its protein product is CASSLSGLYYNEQFF.

This clonotype was counted between two and nine times. This rearrangement joins TRBV27 to TRBJ2-2; D may be TRBD1 (5 bases). Per germline, CDR1 MNHEY and CDR2 SMNVEV (reference sequence). V was clipped by 6 bases and J by 0 bases, with 11 bases between them. The CDR3 is made up of 15 amino acids. The CDR3 DNA sequence: TGTGCCAGCAGCAAGTGGGGCGCGAACACCGGGGAGCTGTTTTTT. Protein sequence: CASSKWGANTGELFF.

There are many counts of this clonotype. V and J are TRBV12-3 or TRBV12-4 and TRBJ2-3; D gene unclear. V dropped 3 bases and J dropped 0 bases, with 13 bases sitting between them. This CDR3 region has 16 residues. CDR3 residues: CASSLARPISTDTQYF. CDR3 nucleotides: TGTGCCAGCAGTTTGGCCCGGCCGATCAGCACAGATACGCAGTATTTT.

The V gene is TRBV18, the J gene TRBJ2-5; 10 nucleotides agree with TRBD2. V gave up 0 bases and J gave up 3 bases; unmatched junction bases: 4. Germline V gives CDR1 KGHSH, CDR2 LQKENI. The CDR3 totals 16 residues. The CDR3 DNA reads as TGTGCCAGCTCACCACCGTGGACTAGCGGTGAAGAGACCCAGTACTTC. Translating gives CASSPPWTSGEETQYF.

This clonotype was picked up a small number of times. V gene TRBV2 combines with J gene TRBJ2-7, with D perhaps given as TRBD1 or TRBD2 (5 bases each). Germline CDR1 and CDR2: SNHLY and FYNNEI. V lost 8 bases and J 1 base, leaving 18 bases between the germline ends. CDR3 length: 15 amino acids. The CDR3 DNA follows: TGTGCCAGCCGGGGTGAGAGGGGAGCGTCCTACGAGCAGTACTTC. Protein product: CASRGERGASYEQYF.

This chain uses TRBV4-2 with TRBJ2-5; D is unclear. The germline V gene has CDR1 LGHNA and CDR2 YNFKEQ. With 3 bases removed from V and 1 base from J, the gap between germline ends came to 3 bases. This CDR3 contains 12 residues. The CDR3 here is CASSHVQETQYF. CDR3 sequence (DNA): TGTGCCAGCAGCCACGTCCAAGAGACCCAGTACTTC.

This clonotype was observed a few times. This sequence joins TRBV2 and TRBJ2-7; D ambiguous. V was clipped by 6 bases and J by 2 bases, with 20 bases between them. The CDR3 has 16 amino acids. Looked up from germline, CDR1 is SNHLY and CDR2 is FYNNEI. The CDR3 DNA follows: TGTGCCAGCAGGCGGACCCTTGTGGGTTCGCCCTACGAGCAGTACTTC. Its translation is CASRRTLVGSPYEQYF.

This clonotype has a handful of counts. The chain has TRBV5-1 and TRBJ2-5, with D possibly matching TRBD2 (6 bases). The germline V and J ends were trimmed by 3 bases and 3 bases, with 6 bases remaining between them. The CDR3 sequence is 12 residues long. Germline V gives CDR1 SGHRS, CDR2 YFSETQ. The CDR3 region has the DNA TGCGCCAGCAGCTGGGGGGAAGAGACCCAGTACTTC. It yields the protein CASSWGEETQYF. The full variable domain, with the rest looked up from reference TRBV5-1 and TRBJ2-5, is KAGVTQTPRYLIKTRGQQVTLSCSPISGHRSVSWYQQTPGQGLQFLFEYFSETQRNKGNFPGRFSGRQFSNSRSEMNVSTLELGDSALYLCASSWGEETQYFGPGTRLLVL.

The chain employs TRBV12-3 or TRBV12-4 and TRBJ2-3; the D gene is possibly TRBD2 (6 bases). V lost 3 bases and J lost 4, with 20 bases in between. The CDR3 covers 17 residues. As DNA, the CDR3 is TGTGCCAGCAGTTTGGGTAGCGGATACGGCGGGGCAGATACGCAGTATTTT. Translating gives CASSLGSGYGGADTQYF.

This clonotype has only a few counts. The CDR3 nucleotides read TGTGCCAGCAGTTACTTTTGGGACAGGGGGGACACTGAAGCTTTCTTT. This encodes CASSYFWDRGDTEAFF. This chain uses TRBV6-5 with TRBJ1-1; 11 bases line up with TRBD1. Trimming cost V 1 base and J 3 bases; bases outside gene matches: 4. This CDR3 has 16 residues. The germline CDR1 and CDR2 sequences are MNHEY and SVGAGI.

This clonotype was detected only a few times. This chain connects TRBV28 to TRBJ2-3; TRBD2 might be the D (6 bases). The CDR3 contains 14 residues. The ends were cut back, 2 bases at V and 5 bases at J, with 11 bases in the middle. CDR1 is MDHEN and CDR2 is SYDVKM in the germline V gene. CDR3 nucleotide sequence: TGTGCCAGCAGTTTACTAGCGTCGGGAGATACGCAGTATTTT. This gives the protein CASSLLASGDTQYF.

The chain carries TRBV3-1 and TRBJ2-5; TRBD1 agrees at 7 bases. This CDR3 region has 12 residues. Germline V gene data show CDR1 as LGHDT and CDR2 as YNNKEL (reference sequence). Trimming cost V 6 bases and J 6 bases; bases outside gene matches: 4. The CDR3 nucleotides are TGTGCCAGCAGTTACAGGGGACAGACCCAGTACTTC. Translation: CASSYRGQTQYF.

The chain carries TRBV11-1 and TRBJ2-1; 8 bases are a match to TRBD2. The ends lost 2 bases at V and 1 base at J; junction bases unmatched: 13. The CDR3 covers 19 residues. Germline V gene sequence: CDR1 SGHAT, CDR2 FQDESV (reference sequence). The CDR3 sequence is CASSLTGLAGYMSYNEQFF. The DNA for the CDR3 is TGTGCCAGCAGCTTAACGGGCCTAGCGGGCTACATGTCCTACAATGAGCAGTTCTTC.

This clonotype was counted a single time. The chain uses TRBV7-9 and TRBJ1-1, with D tentatively TRBD1 (5 bases). CDR1 and CDR2 from the germline V gene are SEHNR and FQNEAQ (reference sequence). The CDR3 is made up of 12 amino acids. V lost 4 bases, J lost 11 bases, and 14 bases lay in between. The CDR3 is CASSWSGRGAFF. The CDR3 coding sequence is TGTGCCAGCAGCTGGTCGGGGCGTGGGGCTTTCTTT.

This clonotype was recorded at least ten times. The chain recombines TRBV29-1 with TRBJ2-5; D is possibly TRBD1 (6 bases). Trimming left V 6 bases short and J 6 bases short, with 11 bases between. The CDR3 totals 11 residues. Germline CDR1 and CDR2: SQVTM and ANQGSEA. CDR3 loop: CSVGQTKTQYF. The CDR3 coding sequence is TGCAGCGTCGGACAGACAAAGACCCAGTACTTC. The full variable domain, with the rest looked up from reference TRBV29-1 and TRBJ2-5, is SAVISQKPSRDICQRGTSLTIQCQVDSQVTMMFWYRQQPGQSLTLIATANQGSEATYESGFVIDKFPISRPNLTFSTLTVSNMSPEDSSIYLCSVGQTKTQYFGPGTRLLVL.

The J gene is TRBJ2-1, the V gene TRBV11-2; 7 bases map to TRBD1. Germline values: CDR1 SGHAT, CDR2 FQNNGV. This CDR3 is 15 amino acids long. V dropped 0 bases and J dropped 5; count of bases not matched to a gene: 4. CDR3 coding DNA: TGTGCCAGCAGCTTAGAGGGACAGCCGCACAATGAGCAGTTCTTC. Its protein product is CASSLEGQPHNEQFF.

This chain uses TRBV7-2 with TRBJ2-6; 7 nucleotides agree with TRBD2. The CDR3 covers 15 residues. From germline, CDR1 is SGHTA and CDR2 FQGNSA. J was trimmed by 0 bases and V by 4 bases; bases with no gene match: 0. The CDR3 DNA reads as TGTGCCAGCAGCTCTAGCGGCTCTGGGGCCAACGTCCTGACTTTC. Its translation is CASSSSGSGANVLTF. The full variable domain, completed using reference TRBV7-2 and TRBJ2-6, is GAGVSQSPSNKVTEKGKDVELRCDPISGHTALYWYRQSLGQGLEFLIYFQGNSAPDKSGLPSDRFSAERTGGSVSTLTIQRTQQEDSAVYLCASSSSGSGANVLTFGAGSRLTVL.

J is TRBJ1-1 and V is TRBV29-1, with D possibly matching TRBD1 (5 bases). The ends were cut back, 7 bases at V and 0 bases at J, with 21 bases in the middle. The CDR3 sequence is 16 residues long. CDR1 and CDR2 from the germline V gene are SQVTM and ANQGSEA. CDR3 in DNA: TGCAGCGCTGGGACCCAAGGTCTTGGGGTGAACACTGAAGCTTTCTTT. It is translated as CSAGTQGLGVNTEAFF. Full variable domain (missing parts from reference TRBV29-1 and TRBJ1-1): SAVISQKPSRDICQRGTSLTIQCQVDSQVTMMFWYRQQPGQSLTLIATANQGSEATYESGFVIDKFPISRPNLTFSTLTVSNMSPEDSSIYLCSAGTQGLGVNTEAFFGQGTRLTVV.

This clonotype appeared a few times. The gene calls are TRBV20-1 and TRBJ2-7; 8 nucleotides match TRBD1. With 5 bases clipped from V and 3 bases from J, the junction kept 6 bases outside the gene matches. CDR1 and CDR2 from the germline V gene are DFQATT and SNEGSKA (reference sequence). CDR3 length: 13 amino acids. DNA for the CDR3: TGCAGTGCTCCCAGAACAGGGGGCTACGAGCAGTACTTC. It codes for CSAPRTGGYEQYF.

This clonotype was seen ten or more times. The chain employs TRBV25-1 and TRBJ2-7, with D tentatively TRBD1 (6 bases). Germline-derived CDR1 and CDR2 are MGHDK and SYGVNS. The CDR3 is 13 amino acids. The V end was cut by 0 bases, the J end by 6 bases, with 9 bases between. The CDR3 spells CASSEYQGREQYF. CDR3 DNA: TGTGCCAGCAGTGAATATCAGGGGCGCGAGCAGTACTTC.

This chain links TRBV29-1 with TRBJ2-1; 8 bases line up with TRBD2. The CDR3 is 19 residues long. The V gene's germline CDR1 is SQVTM and CDR2 ANQGSEA. V shed 1 base and J 4 bases; nucleotides not matched to a gene: 18. CDR3 sequence reads: CSVEGTLRGGRWAYNEQFF. The DNA of the CDR3 is TGCAGCGTTGAAGGAACCTTACGGGGCGGGAGGTGGGCTTACAATGAGCAGTTCTTC.

The rearrangement links TRBV4-1 to TRBJ2-7; D is ambiguous. The CDR3 runs 14 residues. V was pared by 0 bases and J by 6 bases, with 12 bases between. CDR1 MGHRA and CDR2 YSYEKL come from the germline V gene. This CDR3 is CASSQDDNAGEQYF. Written as DNA, the CDR3 is TGCGCCAGCAGCCAAGATGATAACGCTGGCGAGCAGTACTTC.

The chain carries TRBV11-1 and TRBJ2-5; TRBD2 aligns across 9 bases. The CDR3 runs 16 residues. CDR1 is SGHAT and CDR2 is FQDESV in the germline V gene (reference sequence). With 5 bases clipped from V and 7 bases from J, the junction kept 14 bases outside the gene matches. The DNA of the CDR3 is TGTGCCAGCAGCCACTCGGGAGGCGGCGGGAGGGGGACCCAGTACTTC. Protein: CASSHSGGGGRGTQYF. Together with reference TRBV11-1 and TRBJ2-5, the CDR3 gives the full variable domain: EAEVAQSPRYKITEKSQAVAFWCDPISGHATLYWYRQILGQGPELLVQFQDESVVDDSQLPKDRFSAERLKGVDSTLKIQPAELGDSAMYLCASSHSGGGGRGTQYFGPGTRLLVL.